Presented here are 29 T cell receptor beta chains from one specimen sequenced in a study of T cells after yellow fever vaccination (dated by TCRdb to between 2018 and 2020). The treatment or condition label, as the study defines it: live attenuated yellow fever vaccine strain. Library preparation was by 5' RACE. The run used an Illumina HiSeq 2500. TCRdb itself trimmed the public reads at Q25 with fastp, ran MiXCR and retained productive beta chains. Every entry covers one CDR3 protein and lists the most common genes and DNA from its rows. The sample contains over 100,000 distinct CDR3 sequences, roughly 8.9% of them found a single time. About 25% of the sample belongs to the ten largest clones. The sample here was CD8+ T cells sorted from PBMCs, taken 45 days after the yellow fever booster vaccination. These receptors were collected from a man between 25 and 39 years old who received the YFV17D yellow fever vaccine.

This clonotype was found many times. The genes are TRBV24-1 and TRBJ2-1; no firm D call. Germline assignment: CDR1 KGHDR and CDR2 SFDVKD. V shed 9 bases and J shed 0 bases, with 8 bases lying between them. The CDR3 consists of 13 residues. The CDR3 DNA is TGTGCCACCCAGACGAGCTCCTACAATGAGCAGTTCTTC. Its translation is CATQTSSYNEQFF.

This clonotype has more than one count but fewer than ten. This rearrangement joins TRBV7-8 to TRBJ1-1; D perhaps matches TRBD1 (6 bases). CDR3 length: 16 amino acids. Trimming removed 5 bases from V and 4 bases from J, with 20 bases in between. From germline, CDR1 is SGHVS and CDR2 FQNEAQ. The CDR3 loop reads CASSPGSPGDPTEAFF. In DNA form, the CDR3 reads TGTGCCAGCAGCCCGGGGTCGCCAGGGGATCCCACTGAAGCTTTCTTT.

The genes are TRBV7-8 and TRBJ2-5; D tentatively reads TRBD1 or TRBD2 (5 bases each). Trimming pared 1 base from V and 5 bases from J, leaving 23 bases between. The CDR3 is made up of 18 amino acids. Germline CDR1 is SGHVS and CDR2 is FQNEAQ. The CDR3 nucleotides read TGTGCCAGCAGCTTAGGGGGGATAGGGGTCGGGCCTCGGGAGACCCAGTACTTC. Translated, it gives CASSLGGIGVGPRETQYF.

The V gene is TRBV7-2, the J gene TRBJ1-5; D unclear. Per the germline V gene, CDR1 is SGHTA and CDR2 is FQGNSA. V lost 5 bases to trimming and J lost 0 bases, with 11 bases between them. This CDR3 region has 15 residues. The CDR3 sequence: CASSIRHFSNQPQHF. As DNA, the CDR3 is TGTGCCAGCAGCATAAGACACTTTAGCAATCAGCCCCAGCATTTT.

At least ten counts were recorded for this clonotype. CDR3 residues: CASSQQRRVWTEAFF. The DNA for the CDR3 is TGCGCCAGCAGCCAACAGCGCAGGGTTTGGACTGAAGCTTTCTTT. The rearrangement links TRBV4-1 to TRBJ1-1, with D possibly TRBD1 on 5 matching bases. This CDR3 has 15 residues. CDR1 MGHRA and CDR2 YSYEKL come from the germline V gene. V was cut by 2 bases and J by 5 bases, with 15 bases left in between.

This clonotype appeared a few times. The gene calls are TRBV7-8 and TRBJ1-1; weak D call: TRBD1 (5 bases). The CDR3 loop spans 14 amino acids. Germline V gene sequence: CDR1 SGHVS, CDR2 FQNEAQ. Trimming cost V 5 bases and J 5 bases, with 15 bases left between them. CDR3: CASSLLNGGTEAFF. The CDR3 bases are TGTGCCAGCAGCCTCCTAAACGGGGGTACTGAAGCTTTCTTT.

This clonotype was counted at least ten times. The chain employs TRBV27 and TRBJ2-7, with 10 bases aligning to TRBD1. Unmatched junction bases numbered 12, after V lost 4 bases and J lost 6 bases. Germline V CDR1 and CDR2: MNHEY, SMNVEV (reference sequence). The length of the CDR3 is 16 residues. The CDR3 DNA reads as TGTGCCAGCAGTTCCGTCCGGTTTCGGGACAGGGGCGAGCAGTACTTC. As protein: CASSSVRFRDRGEQYF.

The CDR3 DNA reads as TGCGCCAGCAGCCAAGATCCGAGGGGGGGACTTAGCGAGCAGTACTTC. Translating gives CASSQDPRGGLSEQYF. V and J are TRBV4-3 and TRBJ2-7; perhaps TRBD2 as D (7 bases). Germline values: CDR1 LGHNA, CDR2 YSLEER. Between the trimmed V and J ends, which lost 0 bases and 6 bases, there was a span of 18 bases. The CDR3 runs 16 residues.

This clonotype showed up many times. The gene calls are TRBV7-6 and TRBJ1-5; a weak D match, TRBD1 (5 bases). The CDR3 is 16 amino acids. Trimming pared 5 bases from V and 5 bases from J, leaving 19 bases between. Looked up from germline, CDR1 is SGHVS and CDR2 is FNYEAQ. The CDR3 region has the DNA TGTGCCAGCAGCGATGAACACCTAAAAGGGGATCAGCCCCAGCATTTT. Its protein product is CASSDEHLKGDQPQHF.

The chain has TRBV5-5 and TRBJ2-7; perhaps TRBD1 as D (6 bases). Germline V CDR1 and CDR2: SGHKS, YYEKEE (reference sequence). The CDR3 is 14 amino acids. The germline V and J ends were trimmed by 4 bases and 6 bases, with 17 bases remaining between them. DNA for the CDR3: TGTGCCAGCAGCCAAATCAGGGGCGTACGCGAGCAGTACTTC. Translating it yields CASSQIRGVREQYF. The whole variable domain, filled in from reference TRBV5-5 and TRBJ2-7, reads DAGVTQSPTHLIKTRGQQVTLRCSPISGHKSVSWYQQVLGQGPQFIFQYYEKEERGRGNFPDRFSARQFPNYSSELNVNALLLGDSALYLCASSQIRGVREQYFGPGTRLTVT.

This clonotype was picked up many times. V usage is TRBV2 and J usage is TRBJ1-4; D not resolved. Germline CDR1 reads SNHLY; CDR2 reads FYNNEI. The CDR3 is made up of 14 amino acids. Trimming cost V 4 bases and J 6 bases, with 12 bases left between them. The DNA for the CDR3 is TGTGCCAGCAGTGGGTCCGATGGGGATGAAAAACTGTTTTTT. Translating gives CASSGSDGDEKLFF.

This clonotype was recorded at least ten times. The chain joins TRBV6-5 to TRBJ2-5; D is possibly TRBD1 or TRBD2 (5 bases each). CDR1 is MNHEY and CDR2 is SVGAGI in the germline V gene. The CDR3 runs to 17 residues. V dropped 0 bases and J dropped 6 bases, with 20 bases sitting between them. CDR3 sequence: CASSYSYKGRGRKTQYF. The CDR3 DNA reads TGTGCCAGCAGTTACTCTTATAAGGGGAGAGGACGAAAGACCCAGTACTTC.

This clonotype came up many times. The chain links TRBV7-3 to TRBJ2-2; 7 nucleotides agree with TRBD2. Germline lookup yields CDR1 SGHTA and CDR2 FQGTGA. The CDR3 has 15 residues. After removal of 0 bases from V and 4 bases from J, the junction contained 2 bases not matched to a gene. The CDR3 is CASSLTGGLTGELFF. CDR3 DNA sequence: TGTGCCAGCAGCTTAACGGGAGGGCTCACCGGGGAGCTGTTTTTT. Combining the CDR3 with reference TRBV7-3 and TRBJ2-2 gives the whole variable domain GAGVSQTPSNKVTEKGKYVELRCDPISGHTALYWYRQSLGQGPEFLIYFQGTGAADDSGLPNDRFFAVRPEGSVSTLKIQRTERGDSAVYLCASSLTGGLTGELFFGEGSRLTVL.

This clonotype was detected many times. The chain uses TRBV14 and TRBJ2-4; the D gene is possibly TRBD1 (5 bases). The CDR3 spans 16 residues. Trimming stripped 0 bases from V and 6 bases from J, with 15 bases between. The germline V gene encodes CDR1 SGHDN and CDR2 FVKESK. The CDR3, as DNA: TGTGCCAGCAGCCAAGATACCGCAGGGTTGGGAAACATTCAGTACTTC. It translates to CASSQDTAGLGNIQYF. Using reference TRBV14 and TRBJ2-4 for the parts outside the CDR3, the full variable domain is EAGVTQFPSHSVIEKGQTVTLRCDPISGHDNLYWYRRVMGKEIKFLLHFVKESKQDESGMPNNRFLAERTGGTYSTLKVQPAELEDSGVYFCASSQDTAGLGNIQYFGAGTRLSVL.

This clonotype showed up many times. The chain is built from TRBV4-3 and TRBJ2-2; D is unresolved. The CDR3 is 14 amino acids. Germline V gene data show CDR1 as LGHNA and CDR2 as YSLEER. Trimming left V 1 base short and J 11 bases short, with 14 bases between. The CDR3 DNA follows: TGCGCCAGCAGCCAAGGCCCCTACCCGAGAGAGCTGTTTTTT. Its protein is CASSQGPYPRELFF.

This clonotype was counted ten times or more. This sequence joins TRBV21-1 and TRBJ2-2; TRBD1 is the table's D call, not checked against the DNA. TRBV21-1 is flagged as a pseudogene. The CDR3 loop spans 16 amino acids. CDR3 region: CASSPRDRENTGELFF. In DNA form, the CDR3 reads TGTGCCAGCAGTCCCCGGGACAGGGAGAACACCGGGGAGCTGTTTTTT.

This clonotype was counted only a few times. The chain employs TRBV24-1 and TRBJ2-1; 8 bases line up with TRBD2. Germline CDR1 is KGHDR and CDR2 is SFDVKD. This CDR3 spans 17 amino acids. Trimming at V came to 5 bases and at J to 6 bases, leaving 14 bases not matched to a gene. The CDR3 coding sequence is TGTGCCACCAGTGGCCTGCTTTCCCCGGGAGGGCCCAATGAGCAGTTCTTC. Translating gives CATSGLLSPGGPNEQFF.

This clonotype showed up just a few times. The chain combines TRBV4-2 with TRBJ2-1; 15 bases are shared with TRBD2. The CDR3 loop spans 17 amino acids. Germline CDR1 reads LGHNA; CDR2 reads YNFKEQ. Trimming took 4 bases from V and 7 from J; bases not matched to a gene: 8. CDR3 DNA: TGTGCCAGCAGCCCCAAGGCTGGACTAGCGGGAGGGAATGAGCAGTTCTTC. It translates to CASSPKAGLAGGNEQFF.

This clonotype was recorded many times. This chain connects TRBV4-3 to TRBJ2-7; TRBD2 is a possible D gene (5 bases). The V gene lost 1 base and the J gene lost 3 bases, with 10 bases spanning the gap. The CDR3 extends over 14 amino acids. Germline CDR1 is LGHNA and CDR2 is YSLEER. The CDR3 coding sequence is TGCGCCAGCAGCCAAGTCGACGGGAACTACGAGCAGTACTTC. It yields the protein CASSQVDGNYEQYF.

This clonotype was seen repeatedly, ten times or more. V usage is TRBV2 and J usage is TRBJ1-2, with TRBD1 matching over 10 bases. The CDR3 is 11 amino acids. V shed 11 bases and J 6 bases; nucleotides not matched to a gene: 3. CDR1 and CDR2 (germline): SNHLY, FYNNEI. The CDR3 spells CAGDRGNGYTF. Here the CDR3 DNA reads TGTGCCGGGGACAGGGGTAATGGCTACACCTTC.

This clonotype was recorded at least ten times. The V and J genes are TRBV4-3 and TRBJ2-3, with TRBD2 matching over 13 bases. The length of the CDR3 is 19 residues. J gave up 1 base and V 1 base, and 8 bases lay outside the gene matches. The germline V gene encodes CDR1 LGHNA and CDR2 YSLEER. The DNA for the CDR3 is TGCGCCAGCAGCCAAGGGCGACTAGCGGGAGGCCAAGGCACAGATACGCAGTATTTT. Translated: CASSQGRLAGGQGTDTQYF.

This clonotype was seen repeatedly, ten times or more. J is TRBJ2-3 and V is TRBV6-4; D unresolved. Per the germline V gene, CDR1 is MRHNA and CDR2 is SNTAGT. Trimming took 2 bases from V and 9 from J, leaving 12 bases between them. The CDR3 consists of 13 residues. The CDR3 sequence: CASSDSSLGTQYF. CDR3 DNA: TGTGCCAGCAGTGACAGCAGCCTCGGAACGCAGTATTTT.

The chain combines TRBV5-6 with TRBJ1-5; no definite D call. The CDR3 contains 13 residues. Per the germline V gene, CDR1 is SGHDT and CDR2 is YYEEEE. V lost 3 bases to trimming and J lost 2 bases, with 6 bases between them. CDR3 DNA: TGTGCCAGCAGCTCGGAGGGCAATCAGCCCCAGCATTTT. Protein sequence: CASSSEGNQPQHF.

The rearrangement links TRBV7-9 to TRBJ2-5; TRBD1 might be the D (5 bases). This CDR3 is 13 amino acids long. The V and J ends lost 5 bases and 4 bases respectively, with 11 bases between them. Looked up from germline, CDR1 is SEHNR and CDR2 is FQNEAQ (reference sequence). Written as DNA, the CDR3 is TGTGCCAGCAGCCCAGGGTCTCCAGAGACCCAGTACTTC. This codes for CASSPGSPETQYF.

The table lists this clonotype with many counts. The chain couples TRBV6-5 to TRBJ2-1; D is perhaps TRBD1 or TRBD2 (6 bases each). This CDR3 is 15 amino acids long. Trimming removed 2 bases at V and 7 bases at J, with 15 bases between. Germline CDR1 reads MNHEY; CDR2 reads SVGAGI. CDR3 region: CASSYVSGGGNEQFF. The CDR3 DNA sequence: TGTGCCAGCAGTTACGTTAGCGGAGGGGGGAATGAGCAGTTCTTC.

The J gene is TRBJ2-2, the V gene TRBV28; no definite D call. From germline, CDR1 is MDHEN and CDR2 SYDVKM. The CDR3 contains 12 residues. The germline V and J ends were trimmed by 7 bases and 5 bases, with 8 bases remaining between them. The CDR3 protein is CASKTLTGELFF. The CDR3 bases are TGTGCCAGCAAAACTTTAACCGGGGAGCTGTTTTTT.

This clonotype was detected ten times or more. The chain couples TRBV20-1 to TRBJ2-2; 8 bases fit TRBD1. The J segment lost 1 base and the V segment lost 6 bases, leaving 7 bases of the junction unmatched. The CDR3 covers 15 residues. Germline V gene sequence: CDR1 DFQATT, CDR2 SNEGSKA (reference sequence). The CDR3, as DNA: TGCAGTGCCGGGCCAGACAGGGGGAACACCGGGGAGCTGTTTTTT. This codes for CSAGPDRGNTGELFF.

This clonotype was seen a handful of times. This chain connects TRBV6-1 to TRBJ2-7, with 11 bases matching TRBD2. The V and J ends lost 7 bases and 6 bases, in that order; junction bases with no gene match: 8. The CDR3 consists of 14 residues. Germline CDR1 is MNHNS and CDR2 is SASEGT. The CDR3 reads CASTYSGREFEQYF. CDR3 in DNA: TGTGCCAGCACCTATAGCGGGAGGGAGTTCGAGCAGTACTTC.

This clonotype appeared many times. The chain employs TRBV12-3 or TRBV12-4 and TRBJ2-7; 7 bases match TRBD2. V lost 3 bases and J lost 4; bases outside the gene matches: 15. This CDR3 has 17 residues. The chain's CDR3 is CASSLGAGLRERYEQYF. The CDR3 DNA sequence: TGTGCCAGCAGTTTGGGCGCGGGGTTGCGGGAGCGGTACGAGCAGTACTTC.